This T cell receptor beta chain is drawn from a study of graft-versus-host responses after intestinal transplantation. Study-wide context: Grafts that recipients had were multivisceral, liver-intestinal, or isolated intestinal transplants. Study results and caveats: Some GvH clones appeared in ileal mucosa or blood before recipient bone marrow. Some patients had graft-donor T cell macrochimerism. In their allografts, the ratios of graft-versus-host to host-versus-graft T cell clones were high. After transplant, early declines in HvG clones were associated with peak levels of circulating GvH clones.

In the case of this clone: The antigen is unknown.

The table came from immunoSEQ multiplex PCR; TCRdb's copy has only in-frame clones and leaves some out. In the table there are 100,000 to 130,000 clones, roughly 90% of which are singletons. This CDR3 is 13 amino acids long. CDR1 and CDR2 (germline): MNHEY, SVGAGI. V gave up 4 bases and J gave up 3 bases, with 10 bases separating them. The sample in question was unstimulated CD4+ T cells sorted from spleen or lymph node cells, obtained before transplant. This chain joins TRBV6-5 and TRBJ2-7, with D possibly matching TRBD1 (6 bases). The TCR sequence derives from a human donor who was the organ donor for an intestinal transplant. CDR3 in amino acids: CASSSGQSYEQYF. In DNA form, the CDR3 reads TGTGCCAGCAGTTCCGGACAGAGCTACGAGCAGTACTTC.